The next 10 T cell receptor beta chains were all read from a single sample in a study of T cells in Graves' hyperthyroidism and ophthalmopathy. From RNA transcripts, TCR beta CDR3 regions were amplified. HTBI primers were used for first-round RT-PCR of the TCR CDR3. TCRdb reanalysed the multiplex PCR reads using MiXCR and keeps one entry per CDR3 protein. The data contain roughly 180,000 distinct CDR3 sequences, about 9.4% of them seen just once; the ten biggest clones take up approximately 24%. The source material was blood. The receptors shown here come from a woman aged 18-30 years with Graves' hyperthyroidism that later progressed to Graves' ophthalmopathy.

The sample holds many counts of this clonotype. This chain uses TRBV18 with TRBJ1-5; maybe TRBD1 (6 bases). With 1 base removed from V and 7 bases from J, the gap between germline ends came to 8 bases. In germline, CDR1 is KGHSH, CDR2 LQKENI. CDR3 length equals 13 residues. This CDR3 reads CASSPQGHQPQHF. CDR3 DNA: TGTGCCAGCTCACCACAGGGACACCAGCCCCAGCATTTT.

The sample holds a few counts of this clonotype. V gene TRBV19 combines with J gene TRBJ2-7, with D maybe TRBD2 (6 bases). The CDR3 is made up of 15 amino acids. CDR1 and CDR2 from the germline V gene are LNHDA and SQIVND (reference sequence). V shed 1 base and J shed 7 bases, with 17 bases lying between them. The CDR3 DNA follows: TGTGCCAGTAGTATAGGGAGGGCGCAAATGGGTGAGCAGTACTTC. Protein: CASSIGRAQMGEQYF.

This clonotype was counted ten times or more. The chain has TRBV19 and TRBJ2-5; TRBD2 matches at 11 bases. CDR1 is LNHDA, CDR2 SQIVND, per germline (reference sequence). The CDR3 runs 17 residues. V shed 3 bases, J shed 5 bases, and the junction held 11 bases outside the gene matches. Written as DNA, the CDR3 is TGTGCCAGTAGTATTGGTGTGGGGGGACTAGCGGTTGAGACCCAGTACTTC. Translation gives CASSIGVGGLAVETQYF. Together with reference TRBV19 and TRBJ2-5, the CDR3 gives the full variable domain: DGGITQSPKYLFRKEGQNVTLSCEQNLNHDAMYWYRQDPGQGLRLIYYSQIVNDFQKGDIAEGYSVSREKKESFPLTVTSAQKNPTAFYLCASSIGVGGLAVETQYFGPGTRLLVL.

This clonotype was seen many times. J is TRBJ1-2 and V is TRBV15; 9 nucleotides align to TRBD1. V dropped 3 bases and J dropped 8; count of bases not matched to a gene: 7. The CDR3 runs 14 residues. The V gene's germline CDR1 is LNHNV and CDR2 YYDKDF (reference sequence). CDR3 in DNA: TGTGCCACCAGCAGCGACAGGGGGAATTGGGGCTACACCTTC. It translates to CATSSDRGNWGYTF.

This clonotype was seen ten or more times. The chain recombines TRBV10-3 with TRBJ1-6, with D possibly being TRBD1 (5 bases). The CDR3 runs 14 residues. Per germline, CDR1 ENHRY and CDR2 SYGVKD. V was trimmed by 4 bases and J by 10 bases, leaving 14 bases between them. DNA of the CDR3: TGTGCCATCAGTGTTCGACAGATGGTGTCACCCCTCCACTTT. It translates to CAISVRQMVSPLHF.

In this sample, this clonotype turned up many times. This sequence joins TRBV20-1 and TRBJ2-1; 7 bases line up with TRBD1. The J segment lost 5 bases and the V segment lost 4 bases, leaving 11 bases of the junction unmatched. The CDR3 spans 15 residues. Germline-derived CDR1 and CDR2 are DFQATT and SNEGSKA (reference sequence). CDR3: CSAMGAGTAHNEQFF. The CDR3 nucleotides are TGCAGTGCTATGGGGGCCGGGACAGCCCACAATGAGCAGTTCTTC.

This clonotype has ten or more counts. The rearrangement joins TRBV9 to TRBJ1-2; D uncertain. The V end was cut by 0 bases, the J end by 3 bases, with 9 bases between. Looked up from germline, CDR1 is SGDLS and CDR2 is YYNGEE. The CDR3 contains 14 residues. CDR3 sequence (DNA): TGTGCCAGCAGCGTAGCAGAAGCCTACTATGGCTACACCTTC. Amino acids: CASSVAEAYYGYTF.

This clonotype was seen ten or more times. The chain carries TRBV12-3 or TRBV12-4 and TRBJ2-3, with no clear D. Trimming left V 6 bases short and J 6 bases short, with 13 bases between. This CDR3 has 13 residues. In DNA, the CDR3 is TGTGCCAGCAGACCAACTTCGCAGGATACGCAGTATTTT. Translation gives CASRPTSQDTQYF.

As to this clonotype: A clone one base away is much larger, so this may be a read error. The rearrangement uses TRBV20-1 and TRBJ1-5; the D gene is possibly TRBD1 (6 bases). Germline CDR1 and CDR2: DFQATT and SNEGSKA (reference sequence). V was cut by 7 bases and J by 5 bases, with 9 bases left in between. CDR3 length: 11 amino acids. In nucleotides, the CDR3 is TGCAGTGTTAAGGGGGATCAGCCCCAGCATTTT. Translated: CSVKGDQPQHF.

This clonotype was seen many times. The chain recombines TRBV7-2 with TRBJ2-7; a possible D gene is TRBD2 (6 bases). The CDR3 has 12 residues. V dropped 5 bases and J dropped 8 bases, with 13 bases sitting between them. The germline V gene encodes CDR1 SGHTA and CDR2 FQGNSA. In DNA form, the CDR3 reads TGTGCCAGCAGCCCAGGGACTCCGCAGCAGTACTTC. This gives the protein CASSPGTPQQYF.